The 8 T cell receptor beta chains reported below all come from one sample, sequenced in a study of blood T cell repertoires in COVID-19. The protocol was immunoSEQ multiplex PCR, while the TCRdb copy is restricted to in-frame clones and leaves out a portion. The sample has tens of thousands of clones, 72% seen once. The specimen sequenced was peripheral blood. These receptors all stem from a woman in her fifties or sixties in a cohort sampled during active or convalescent COVID-19.

The table lists this clone with a few counts. The chain combines TRBV27 with TRBJ1-6; D unclear. CDR3 length: 15 amino acids. V lost 5 bases and J 0 bases, leaving 8 bases between the germline ends. Germline CDR1 reads MNHEY; CDR2 reads SMNVEV (reference sequence). In DNA form, the CDR3 reads TGTGCCAGCAGTATGGGGAGCTCCTATAATTCACCCCTCCACTTT. It specifies CASSMGSSYNSPLHF.

The V and J genes are TRBV7-6 and TRBJ2-5; TRBD1 matches 9 bases. The length of the CDR3 is 16 residues. The trim removed 1 base at V and 5 bases at J, leaving 8 bases unmatched. From germline, CDR1 is SGHVS and CDR2 FNYEAQ. The CDR3 here is CASSLGPGQGGETQYF. Here the CDR3 DNA reads TGTGCCAGCAGCTTAGGCCCGGGACAGGGAGGGGAGACCCAGTACTTC.

This chain connects TRBV27 to TRBJ1-1; D not certain. CDR1 is MNHEY and CDR2 is SMNVEV in the germline V gene (reference sequence). Trimming pared 5 bases from V and 1 base from J, leaving 11 bases between. There are 14 residues in the CDR3. The DNA for the CDR3 is TGTGCCAGCAGTCGGGGTGGGCCGAACACTGAAGCTTTCTTT. Amino acid sequence: CASSRGGPNTEAFF.

CDR3 amino acids: CASSAYRGLGHTEAFF. The CDR3 nucleotides are TGTGCCAGCAGCGCCTACAGGGGGCTCGGGCACACTGAAGCTTTCTTT. The chain uses TRBV7-9 and TRBJ1-1, with 9 positions matching TRBD1. This CDR3 region has 16 residues. J lost 3 bases, V lost 5 bases, and 10 bases had no gene match. Germline lookup yields CDR1 SEHNR and CDR2 FQNEAQ (reference sequence).

This clone showed up many times. This sequence joins TRBV21-1 and TRBJ1-5; TRBD1, the table's D call, lacks a check against the DNA. TRBV21-1 is termed a pseudogene. The CDR3 covers 14 residues. CDR3 bases: TGTGCCAGCAGACAGGGGGCAAGCAATCAGCCCCAGCATTTT. Amino acids: CASRQGASNQPQHF.

This clone occurred a few times. This chain links TRBV16 with TRBJ2-7; TRBD1 might be the D (6 bases). Germline assignment: CDR1 KGHSY and CDR2 FQNENV. The CDR3 length is 13 residues. Trimming pared 4 bases from V and 2 bases from J, leaving 9 bases between. The CDR3 DNA reads as TGTGCCAGCAGCCCGTACAGGGCCTACGAGCAGTACTTC. The encoded protein is CASSPYRAYEQYF.

The chain couples TRBV5-5 to TRBJ1-5; D is uncertain. The CDR3 has 18 residues. The V gene lost 0 bases and the J gene lost 2 bases, with 18 bases spanning the gap. CDR1 and CDR2 from the germline V gene are SGHKS and YYEKEE (reference sequence). CDR3 DNA: TGTGCCAGCAGCTTGGATTACGTTCTCATGCAGGGCAATCAGCCCCAGCATTTT. It is translated as CASSLDYVLMQGNQPQHF.

The rearrangement uses TRBV19 and TRBJ2-7, with 9 nucleotides matching TRBD1. Germline lookup yields CDR1 LNHDA and CDR2 SQIVND (reference sequence). This CDR3 is 14 amino acids long. Unmatched junction bases numbered 11, after V lost 9 bases and J lost 5 bases. CDR3 coding DNA: TGTGCCAGAAAGGGACAGGGCGGAGAGCACGAGCAGTACTTC. Amino acid sequence: CARKGQGGEHEQYF.